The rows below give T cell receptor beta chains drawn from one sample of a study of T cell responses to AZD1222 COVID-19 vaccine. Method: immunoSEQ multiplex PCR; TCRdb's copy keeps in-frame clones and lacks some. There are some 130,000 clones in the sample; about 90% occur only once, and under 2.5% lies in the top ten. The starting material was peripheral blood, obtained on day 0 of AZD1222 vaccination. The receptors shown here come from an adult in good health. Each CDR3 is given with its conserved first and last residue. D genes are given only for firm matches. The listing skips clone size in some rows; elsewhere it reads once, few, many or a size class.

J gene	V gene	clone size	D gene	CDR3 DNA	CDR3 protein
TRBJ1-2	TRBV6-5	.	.	TGTGCCAGCAGCCTAGGAGGGCTCTATGGCTACACCTTC	CASSLGGLYGYTF
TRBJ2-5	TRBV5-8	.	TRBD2	TGTGCCAGCAGCCCCGGGACTAGCGGGGGGATTGAAGAGACCCAGTACTTC	CASSPGTSGGIEETQYF
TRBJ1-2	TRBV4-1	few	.	TGCGCCAGCAGCCTTACCGTAGACAGTAGTGCGGGGGGCTACACCTTC	CASSLTVDSSAGGYTF
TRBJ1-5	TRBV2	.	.	TGTGCCAGCAGTGGTCAGGAGTATCAGCCCCAGCATTTT	CASSGQEYQPQHF
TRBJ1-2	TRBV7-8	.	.	TGTGCCAGCAGCTTAGTAGGTGGCCGACAGTCTGGATGGTATGGCTACACCTTC	CASSLVGGRQSGWYGYTF
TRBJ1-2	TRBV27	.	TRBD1	TGTGCCAGCCTCCCGGACAGGCTCTATGGCTACACCTTC	CASLPDRLYGYTF
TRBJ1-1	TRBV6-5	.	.	TGTGCCAGCAGTTACGGGGTAGAGAACACTGAAGCTTTCTTT	CASSYGVENTEAFF
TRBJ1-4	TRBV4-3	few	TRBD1	TGCGCCAGCAGCCAAGCTACCGGGACAGGGTTTGAAAAACTGTTTTTT	CASSQATGTGFEKLFF
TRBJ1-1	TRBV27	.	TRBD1	TGTGCCAGCAGTCCTTTTCCCAGGGGGACGGCTTTCTTT	CASSPFPRGTAFF
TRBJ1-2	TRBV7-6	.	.	TGTGCCAGCAGCTTAGTTCCCGGCCTCTGGGAGGGCTACACCTTC	CASSLVPGLWEGYTF
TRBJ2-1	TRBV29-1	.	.	TGCAGCGCCCCACAGGATAGGAATGAGCAGTTCTTC	CSAPQDRNEQFF
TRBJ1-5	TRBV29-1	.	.	TGCAGCGTTGAAGTACTCGGCTCGGATCAGCCCCAGCATTTT	CSVEVLGSDQPQHF
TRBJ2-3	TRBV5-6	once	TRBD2	TGTGCCAGCAGCTTAAGCATCGGGACTAGTAATCCAGATACGCAGTATTTT	CASSLSIGTSNPDTQYF
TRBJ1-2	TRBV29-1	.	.	TGCAGCGTTGGGACAAGGTCTGGCTACACCTTC	CSVGTRSGYTF
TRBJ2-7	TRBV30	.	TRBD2	TGTGCCTGGGGGAGCGGGAGGTTTTACGAGCAGTACTTC	CAWGSGRFYEQYF
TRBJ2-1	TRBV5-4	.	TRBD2	TGTGCCAGCAGCCTTAGCGGGAATGAGCAGTTCTTC	CASSLSGNEQFF
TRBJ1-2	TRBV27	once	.	TGTGCCAGCAGTTTATTGGGGGGTTCCTATGGCTACACCTTC	CASSLLGGSYGYTF
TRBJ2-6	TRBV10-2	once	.	TGCGCCAGCAGTGCCCCATTACAGGGTAACCACTCTGGGGCCAACGTCCTGACTTTC	CASSAPLQGNHSGANVLTF
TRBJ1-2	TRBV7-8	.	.	TGTGCCAGCAGCTTAGCCAGTTCTAACTATGGCTACACCTTC	CASSLASSNYGYTF
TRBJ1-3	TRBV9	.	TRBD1	TGTGCCAGCAGCGTAGGGGGACAGGGGGCGCGGGCTGGAAACACCATATATTTT	CASSVGGQGARAGNTIYF
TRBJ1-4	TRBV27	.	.	TGTGCCAGCAGTTCCCACAGGAGTTCTGCAACTAATGAAAAACTGTTTTTT	CASSSHRSSATNEKLFF
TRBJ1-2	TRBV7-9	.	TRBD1	TGTGCCAGCAGCGAAACAGGGGCTGGCTACACCTTC	CASSETGAGYTF
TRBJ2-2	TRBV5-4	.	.	TGTGCCAGCAGCTTGGAGGAAACCGGGGAGCTGTTTTTT	CASSLEETGELFF
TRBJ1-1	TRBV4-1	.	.	TGCGCCAGCAGCCGCCTAAAGAGAGGGAACACTGAAGCTTTCTTT	CASSRLKRGNTEAFF
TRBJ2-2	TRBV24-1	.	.	TGTGCCACCAGTAAGGAGGGATCGAACACCGGGGAGCTGTTTTTT	CATSKEGSNTGELFF
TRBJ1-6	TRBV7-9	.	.	TGTGCCAGCAGCTTCAATAATTCACCCCTCCACTTT	CASSFNNSPLHF
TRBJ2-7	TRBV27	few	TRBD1	TGTGCCAGCAGTCCTATAGGGGCAGGGGGCTTGAACGAGCAGTACTTC	CASSPIGAGGLNEQYF
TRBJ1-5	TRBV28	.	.	TGTGCCAGCAGTACGGGGAATCAGCCCCAGCATTTT	CASSTGNQPQHF
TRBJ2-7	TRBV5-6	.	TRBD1	TGTGCCAGCAGCGGTGAGGGGGCCGGCTCCTACGAGCAGTACTTC	CASSGEGAGSYEQYF
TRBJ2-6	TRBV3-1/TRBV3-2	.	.	TGTGCCAGCAGCCGGTTCAGGGGATCTGGGGCCAACGTCCTGACTTTC	CASSRFRGSGANVLTF
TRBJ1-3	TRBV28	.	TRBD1	TGTGCCAGCAGCTCGCAGGGGGTCTCTGGAAACACCATATATTTT	CASSSQGVSGNTIYF
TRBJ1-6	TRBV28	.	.	TGTGCCAGCAGTTTAGGGGAGAAGCGTCTTTTAAATTCACCCCTCCACTTT	CASSLGEKRLLNSPLHF
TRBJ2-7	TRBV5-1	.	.	TGCGCCAGCAGCTTGGAGGGGGGAGAGCAGTACTTC	CASSLEGGEQYF
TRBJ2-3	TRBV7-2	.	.	TGTGCCAGCAGCTCTCCCTCGACGGGACCCCGAGAAGATACGCAGTATTTT	CASSSPSTGPREDTQYF
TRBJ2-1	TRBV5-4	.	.	TGTGCCAGCAGTCCGGACGCCTACAATGAGCAGTTCTTC	CASSPDAYNEQFF
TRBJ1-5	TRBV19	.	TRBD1	TGTGCCAGTAGTATCAGGCCGGGACAGAGTCCCCAGCCCCAGCATTTT	CASSIRPGQSPQPQHF